Below are 27 T cell receptor beta chains sequenced from a single sample in a study of T-cell memory formation after mild COVID-19. TCRdb itself ran the 5' RACE reads through MiXCR, one entry per CDR3 protein. The top ten hold 27% of the sample, which has roughly 110,000 distinct CDR3 sequences, around 12% seen once. The sequencing input was PBMCs or a T cell subset sorted from them (not recorded which). The receptors were sampled from an adult woman who had mild COVID-19 (a few samples of this study predate the infection). Cell type and time point are not known.

The chain recombines TRBV20-1 with TRBJ2-1; D remains ambiguous. This CDR3 has 14 amino acids. The V and J ends lost 3 bases and 2 bases respectively, with 11 bases between them. Germline-derived CDR1 and CDR2 are DFQATT and SNEGSKA (reference sequence). CDR3 sequence reads: CSASGSPTYNEQFF. Written as DNA, the CDR3 is TGCAGTGCTAGCGGCAGTCCTACCTACAATGAGCAGTTCTTC.

The chain combines TRBV12-3 or TRBV12-4 with TRBJ2-1; TRBD2 might be the D (5 bases). V was clipped by 5 bases and J by 3 bases, with 8 bases between them. This CDR3 is built from 13 residues. The CDR3 sequence is CASSHGGYNEQFF. The CDR3 DNA is TGTGCCAGCAGTCATGGAGGCTACAATGAGCAGTTCTTC.

This clonotype was observed a handful of times. The chain couples TRBV13 to TRBJ2-3; D might be TRBD1 or TRBD2, each matching 5 bases. Germline values: CDR1 PRHDT, CDR2 FYEKMQ (reference sequence). This CDR3 spans 15 amino acids. Between the trimmed V and J ends, which lost 6 bases and 4 bases, there was a span of 17 bases. CDR3 DNA sequence: TGTGCCAGCAGGGGGGACGGTCGGAGGTCAGATACGCAGTATTTT. It is translated as CASRGDGRRSDTQYF.

The chain uses TRBV27 and TRBJ2-4; 9 bases are shared with TRBD1. The germline CDR1 and CDR2 sequences are MNHEY and SMNVEV (reference sequence). With V trimmed by 4 bases and J by 5 bases, 0 bases remained unmatched. CDR3 length: 13 residues. The CDR3: CASSWTGENIQYF. Here the CDR3 DNA reads TGTGCCAGCAGTTGGACAGGGGAAAACATTCAGTACTTC.

The genes are TRBV9 and TRBJ1-6; no clear D. The CDR3 sequence is 15 residues long. Trimming cost V 2 bases and J 10 bases, with 16 bases left between them. Germline V CDR1 and CDR2: SGDLS, YYNGEE. DNA of the CDR3: TGTGCCAGCAGCGTCACGGAGTTGCCCCTCTCACCCCTCCACTTT. Its translation: CASSVTELPLSPLHF.

This clonotype was picked up a small number of times. The chain uses TRBV5-1 and TRBJ2-2; 11 bases line up with TRBD1. V dropped 4 bases and J dropped 4; count of bases not matched to a gene: 6. The CDR3 length is 16 residues. Germline values: CDR1 SGHRS, CDR2 YFSETQ. The chain's CDR3 is CASSQRTGGFTGELFF. Written as DNA, the CDR3 is TGCGCCAGCAGCCAAAGGACAGGGGGCTTCACCGGGGAGCTGTTTTTT.

This clonotype was seen more than once but under ten times. The chain is built from TRBV7-3 and TRBJ1-1; D is possibly TRBD1 (5 bases). Trimming removed 2 bases from V and 5 bases from J, with 12 bases in between. This CDR3 is built from 14 residues. Per the germline V gene, CDR1 is SGHTA and CDR2 is FQGTGA. The CDR3 DNA sequence: TGTGCCAGCAGCTTAGAGGGGACGGGAACTGAAGCTTTCTTT. Amino acid sequence: CASSLEGTGTEAFF.

The rearrangement uses TRBV5-1 and TRBJ2-1; the match to TRBD2 covers 11 bases. The CDR3 covers 15 residues. The V gene's germline CDR1 is SGHRS and CDR2 YFSETQ. V was pared by 2 bases and J by 8 bases, with 6 bases of the junction left unmatched. The CDR3 loop is CASSFTSGSTHEQFF. CDR3 nucleotides: TGCGCCAGCAGCTTTACTAGCGGGAGTACGCATGAGCAGTTCTTC.

The J gene is TRBJ2-1, the V gene TRBV30; D is uncertain. The germline V gene encodes CDR1 GTSNPN and CDR2 SVGIG (reference sequence). Deletions cut 4 bases from V and 3 bases from J, with 4 bases between. This CDR3 is built from 11 residues. The CDR3 coding sequence is TGTGCCTGGAAGGGCTACAATGAGCAGTTCTTC. As protein: CAWKGYNEQFF.

This clonotype came up a few times. The V and J genes are TRBV5-1 and TRBJ2-7, with D perhaps matching TRBD2 (5 bases). The length of the CDR3 is 12 residues. CDR1 SGHRS and CDR2 YFSETQ come from the germline V gene. With 4 bases removed from V and 5 bases from J, the gap between germline ends came to 10 bases. The DNA for the CDR3 is TGCGCCAGCAGCCCCGACGGGAACGAGCAGTACTTC. As protein: CASSPDGNEQYF. The full variable domain, rest sourced from reference TRBV5-1 and TRBJ2-7, is KAGVTQTPRYLIKTRGQQVTLSCSPISGHRSVSWYQQTPGQGLQFLFEYFSETQRNKGNFPGRFSGRQFSNSRSEMNVSTLELGDSALYLCASSPDGNEQYFGPGTRLTVT.

This rearrangement joins TRBV7-8 to TRBJ1-4; 7 positions agree with TRBD1. Trimming removed 2 bases from V and 5 bases from J; junction bases left unmatched: 5. The CDR3 totals 15 residues. The germline V gene has CDR1 SGHVS and CDR2 FQNEAQ. In DNA form, the CDR3 reads TGTGCCAGCAGCTTACTGGGGACAGTGAATGAAAAACTGTTTTTT. Amino acid sequence: CASSLLGTVNEKLFF.

This clonotype has only a few counts. The chain carries TRBV4-1 and TRBJ1-1; D is unclear. CDR3 length equals 15 residues. CDR1 is MGHRA, CDR2 YSYEKL, per germline. V was shortened by 4 bases and J by 5 bases, with 17 bases between the two germline ends. The CDR3 loop reads CASSPGGGMRTEAFF. For the CDR3, the DNA is TGCGCCAGCAGCCCCGGCGGAGGGATGAGGACTGAAGCTTTCTTT.

The rearrangement joins TRBV28 to TRBJ1-4; D unresolved. The CDR3 has 13 residues. Germline V lookup: CDR1 MDHEN, CDR2 SYDVKM. V lost 6 bases and J 12 bases, leaving 17 bases between the germline ends. CDR3 amino acids: CASRAHGGDQLFF. CDR3 sequence (DNA): TGTGCCAGCAGAGCACACGGCGGAGACCAACTGTTTTTT.

This clonotype was found many times. This chain links TRBV29-1 with TRBJ2-7; TRBD2 might be the D (6 bases). The CDR3 has 14 residues. Trimming stripped 6 bases from V and 3 bases from J, with 18 bases between. Germline values: CDR1 SQVTM, CDR2 ANQGSEA. CDR3 sequence (DNA): TGCAGCGTCATTACCGGGACTGCAGTCTACGAGCAGTACTTC. Encoded protein: CSVITGTAVYEQYF.

This clonotype was counted between two and nine times. This sequence joins TRBV7-2 and TRBJ2-3; the match to TRBD2 covers 9 bases. Trimming at V came to 5 bases and at J to 2 bases, leaving 8 bases not matched to a gene. This CDR3 has 16 amino acids. CDR1 SGHTA and CDR2 FQGNSA come from the germline V gene. The CDR3 here is CASSQGTSKFTDTQYF. In DNA form, the CDR3 reads TGTGCCAGCAGCCAAGGGACTAGCAAGTTCACAGATACGCAGTATTTT.

The table lists this clonotype with many counts. CDR3 in DNA: TGCAGCGTTGTCTCCACTGCATCCACCGGGGAGCTGTTTTTT. Its protein product is CSVVSTASTGELFF. The chain carries TRBV29-1 and TRBJ2-2; D is uncertain. V shed 4 bases and J shed 4 bases, with 13 bases lying between them. Germline V gene sequence: CDR1 SQVTM, CDR2 ANQGSEA. The CDR3 loop spans 14 amino acids.

Only a few counts were recorded for this clonotype. The chain has TRBV10-3 and TRBJ2-3, with 7 bases aligning to TRBD2. This CDR3 spans 15 amino acids. V lost 10 bases and J lost 2; bases outside the gene matches: 12. Germline lookup yields CDR1 ENHRY and CDR2 SYGVKD. The CDR3 nucleotides are TGTGCCACCTCTCTCGGGACTACCAACACAGATACGCAGTATTTT. The encoded protein is CATSLGTTNTDTQYF.

The chain links TRBV6-1 to TRBJ1-1; 10 bases align to TRBD1. Trimming at V came to 3 bases and at J to 5 bases, leaving 6 bases not matched to a gene. There are 15 residues in the CDR3. Germline assignment: CDR1 MNHNS and CDR2 SASEGT. The CDR3 loop reads CASSEGTGVGTEAFF. The DNA of the CDR3 is TGTGCCAGCAGTGAGGGGACAGGGGTGGGGACTGAAGCTTTCTTT.

This chain links TRBV9 with TRBJ2-7; TRBD2 agrees at 7 bases. The CDR3 contains 14 residues. The V gene's germline CDR1 is SGDLS and CDR2 YYNGEE. J was trimmed by 3 bases and V by 4 bases; bases with no gene match: 7. CDR3 in amino acids: CASSSDWGGYEQYF. The CDR3 DNA reads TGTGCCAGCAGCTCGGACTGGGGGGGCTACGAGCAGTACTTC.

The chain employs TRBV2 and TRBJ2-7, with D tentatively TRBD1 or TRBD2 (5 bases each). This CDR3 spans 15 amino acids. Germline CDR1 reads SNHLY; CDR2 reads FYNNEI. V lost 5 bases and J 4 bases, leaving 18 bases between the germline ends. The CDR3 reads CASSYGTKGTYEQYF. CDR3 sequence (DNA): TGTGCCAGCAGTTACGGGACGAAGGGAACTTACGAGCAGTACTTC.

This chain joins TRBV7-2 and TRBJ2-1; 11 nucleotides align to TRBD2. The CDR3 runs to 16 residues. With 2 bases clipped from V and 6 bases from J, the junction kept 6 bases outside the gene matches. Germline loops: CDR1 SGHTA, CDR2 FQGNSA. CDR3 bases: TGTGCCAGCAGCTTACTGCTAGCGGGAGGTTCCAATGAGCAGTTCTTC. Amino acids: CASSLLLAGGSNEQFF.

A few counts support this clonotype. The gene calls are TRBV9 and TRBJ2-5, with D possibly matching TRBD1 (7 bases). Trimming removed 1 base from V and 4 bases from J, with 14 bases in between. From germline, CDR1 is SGDLS and CDR2 YYNGEE. The CDR3 has 15 amino acids. The CDR3 loop is CASSVRAGGGETQYF. CDR3 bases: TGTGCCAGCAGCGTAAGGGCAGGGGGAGGAGAGACCCAGTACTTC. Based on the CDR3 plus reference TRBV9 and TRBJ2-5, the full variable domain is DSGVTQTPKHLITATGQRVTLRCSPRSGDLSVYWYQQSLDQGLQFLIQYYNGEERAKGNILERFSAQQFPDLHSELNLSSLELGDSALYFCASSVRAGGGETQYFGPGTRLLVL.

This clonotype was counted between two and nine times. The rearrangement joins TRBV7-6 to TRBJ1-1; D possibly corresponds to TRBD1 (6 bases). CDR3 size: 15 residues. Germline V gives CDR1 SGHVS, CDR2 FNYEAQ. Trimming removed 0 bases from V and 1 base from J, with 9 bases in between. CDR3 DNA sequence: TGTGCCAGCAGCTTAGCGACAGGCTGGAACACTGAAGCTTTCTTT. Its translation: CASSLATGWNTEAFF.

The CDR3, as DNA: TGTGCCAGCAGCCAAGATTACGGCCCGGGACAGCATTACACCGGGGAGCTGTTTTTT. It is translated as CASSQDYGPGQHYTGELFF. The rearrangement links TRBV3-1 to TRBJ2-2; 7 nucleotides line up with TRBD1. V shed 0 bases, J shed 3 bases, and the junction held 13 bases outside the gene matches. The CDR3 is made up of 19 amino acids. Per the germline V gene, CDR1 is LGHDT and CDR2 is YNNKEL (reference sequence).

This clonotype showed up just a few times. This chain joins TRBV2 and TRBJ2-1; no reliable D call. The V gene lost 5 bases and the J gene lost 2 bases, with 13 bases spanning the gap. CDR3 size: 15 residues. CDR1 SNHLY and CDR2 FYNNEI come from the germline V gene. Written as DNA, the CDR3 is TGTGCCAGCAGTTATATCCCGCCCCCCTACAATGAGCAGTTCTTC. This encodes CASSYIPPPYNEQFF.

This clonotype has only a few counts. The chain couples TRBV18 to TRBJ2-1; D is uncertain. Germline lookup yields CDR1 KGHSH and CDR2 LQKENI. There are 12 residues in the CDR3. Trimming removed 1 base from V and 10 bases from J, with 8 bases in between. CDR3 DNA sequence: TGTGCCAGCTCACCACGATACTCCGAGCAGTTCTTC. Its protein product is CASSPRYSEQFF.

This clonotype was detected only a few times. V and J are TRBV6-2 or TRBV6-3 and TRBJ1-1, with D possibly matching TRBD1 (6 bases). V was pared by 2 bases and J by 4 bases, with 11 bases between. Germline V lookup: CDR1 MNHEY, CDR2 SVGEGT. CDR3 size: 14 residues. In DNA form, the CDR3 reads TGTGCCAGCAGTTACGAGGGGGAGAGCACTGAAGCTTTCTTT. Its protein is CASSYEGESTEAFF.